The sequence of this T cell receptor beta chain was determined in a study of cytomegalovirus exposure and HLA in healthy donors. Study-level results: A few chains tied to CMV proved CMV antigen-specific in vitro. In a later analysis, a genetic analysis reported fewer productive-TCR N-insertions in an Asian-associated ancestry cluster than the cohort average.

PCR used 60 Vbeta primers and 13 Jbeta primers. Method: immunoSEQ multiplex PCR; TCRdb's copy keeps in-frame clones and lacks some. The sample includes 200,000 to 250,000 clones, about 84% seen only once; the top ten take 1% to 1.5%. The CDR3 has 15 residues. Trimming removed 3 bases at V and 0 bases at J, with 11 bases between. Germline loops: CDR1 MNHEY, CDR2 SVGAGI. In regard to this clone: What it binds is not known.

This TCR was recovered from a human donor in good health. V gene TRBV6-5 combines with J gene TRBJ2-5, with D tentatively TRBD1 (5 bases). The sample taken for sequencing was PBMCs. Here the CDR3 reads CASSYDSGHQETQYF. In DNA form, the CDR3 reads TGTGCCAGCAGTTATGACTCAGGGCACCAAGAGACCCAGTACTTC.